The 9 T cell receptor beta chains below come from one sample, sequenced in a study of CD8 T cells in ankylosing spondylitis. TCRdb re-analysed the 5' RACE reads in MiXCR, keeping a single row per CDR3 protein. The profile shows 230,000 or so distinct CDR3 sequences, under 30% of them singletons. Sequencing input: blood, either unsorted or a sorted T cell fraction (not recorded which). These receptors all stem from a male donor with ankylosing spondylitis or in good health (not recorded which).

This clonotype came up a few times. This chain connects TRBV11-2 to TRBJ2-7, with a weak D call TRBD2 (5 bases). V lost 2 bases to trimming and J lost 1 base, with 18 bases between them. CDR3 length: 17 residues. The V gene's germline CDR1 is SGHAT and CDR2 FQNNGV. The CDR3 protein is CASSLTAGVVRSYEQYF. For the CDR3, the DNA is TGTGCCAGCAGCTTAACCGCCGGGGTAGTCAGGTCCTACGAGCAGTACTTC.

Ten or more counts support this clonotype. The chain uses TRBV12-3 or TRBV12-4 and TRBJ1-5; possible D gene TRBD1, 6 bases. This CDR3 spans 14 amino acids. V lost 5 bases to trimming and J lost 3 bases, with 11 bases between them. CDR3: CASSPGQPNQPQHF. CDR3 in DNA: TGTGCCAGCAGTCCAGGACAGCCCAATCAGCCCCAGCATTTT.

A few counts support this clonotype. The rearrangement uses TRBV10-3 and TRBJ2-1; D is ambiguous. This CDR3 comprises 11 residues. V was cut by 8 bases and J by 8 bases, with 10 bases left in between. CDR1 and CDR2 (germline): ENHRY, SYGVKD. The DNA for the CDR3 is TGTGCCATCGGCGGAATGGATGAGCAGTTCTTC. Protein product: CAIGGMDEQFF.

The chain employs TRBV18 and TRBJ2-1, with 9 bases that match TRBD1. Germline CDR1 and CDR2: KGHSH and LQKENI. V shed 8 bases, J shed 4 bases, and the junction held 6 bases outside the gene matches. The CDR3 spans 14 residues. This CDR3 is CASARDRAYNEQFF. CDR3 DNA sequence: TGTGCCAGCGCCCGGGACAGGGCTTACAATGAGCAGTTCTTC.

This clonotype was observed a handful of times. The V call is TRBV12-3 or TRBV12-4, the J call TRBJ2-6, with D maybe TRBD2 (6 bases). Trimming shortened V by 11 bases and J by 0 bases, and 11 bases separated the two germline ends. This CDR3 comprises 14 residues. The CDR3 sequence: CALGRLSGANVLTF. The CDR3 nucleotides read TGTGCCTTGGGGAGGCTCTCTGGGGCCAACGTCCTGACTTTC.

This clonotype was detected ten times or more. This chain uses TRBV18 with TRBJ2-3; 11 nucleotides line up with TRBD2. The CDR3 has 16 amino acids. Germline V gene sequence: CDR1 KGHSH, CDR2 LQKENI. The junction had 2 bases not matched to a gene; V was cut back by 1 base and J by 2 bases. The CDR3 bases are TGTGCCAGCTCACCACTACTAGCGGGGGACACAGATACGCAGTATTTT. Amino acids: CASSPLLAGDTDTQYF.

This clonotype was seen repeatedly, ten times or more. The genes are TRBV12-1 and TRBJ2-3; the table's TRBD2 call for D was not verified on the DNA. TRBV12-1 is a pseudogene locus. CDR3 length: 14 residues. This chain's CDR3 is CASSPGGAADTQYF. The DNA of the CDR3 is TGTGCCAGCAGCCCCGGGGGGGCCGCAGATACGCAGTATTTT.

This clonotype was seen ten or more times. The chain links TRBV7-2 to TRBJ2-5, with no clear D. This CDR3 has 14 residues. Germline-derived CDR1 and CDR2 are SGHTA and FQGNSA. The V and J ends lost 4 bases and 5 bases respectively, with 14 bases between them. The CDR3 loop reads CASSSATSAETQYF. The CDR3 nucleotides read TGTGCCAGCAGCTCCGCAACCTCGGCGGAGACCCAGTACTTC.

This clonotype was detected only a few times. V and J are TRBV7-2 and TRBJ2-7; 11 nucleotides agree with TRBD1. The CDR3 is 15 residues long. Germline trimming cut 5 bases from V and 7 bases from J; bases unmatched to any gene: 10. Germline CDR1 SGHTA, CDR2 FQGNSA. The CDR3 reads CASSTTGTGGIEQYF. In DNA form, the CDR3 reads TGTGCCAGCAGCACGACCGGGACAGGGGGTATAGAGCAGTACTTC.